The following is a T cell receptor (beta chain) sequence with its context. Its antigen is still unknown. The data originate from a study of blood T cells in healthy people across ages. V dropped 0 bases and J dropped 1 base, with 16 bases sitting between them. CDR1 MDHEN and CDR2 SYDVKM come from the germline V gene. The CDR3 loop spans 18 amino acids. All donors came from Russia, were Caucasian and healthy, and spanned ages about 6 to 100. Together with a sample-barcoded 5' primer, a J-beta primer mix was included in a second PCR lasting about 6 to 11 cycles. One entry per CDR3 protein, called by TCRdb with MiXCR from the 5' RACE reads. Of some 900,000 distinct CDR3 sequences in the sample, around 48% were seen once. General study results and limits: Naive T cell percentage by flow cytometry tracked strongly with beta diversity. Age showed a roughly linear inverse relationship with TCR beta diversity per million T cells. When set beside aged donors, long-lived donors presented more naive CD4+ cells and higher diversity.

Sequencing was done on a sample of blood. The chain combines TRBV28 with TRBJ1-5; tentatively, D is TRBD1 (6 bases). This clonotype was obtained from a man aged 30 to 39 in good health. CDR3 DNA: TGTGCCAGCAGTTTATGGGTACAGGGTCTGAGGAGCAATCAGCCCCAGCATTTT. It translates to CASSLWVQGLRSNQPQHF.